This T cell receptor beta chain was captured by sequencing in a study of blood T cells in healthy people across ages (dated by TCRdb to the mid-2010s). About the study as a whole: In model experiments, roughly one uniquely barcoded TCR beta cDNA molecule per two T cells was captured by template switching. To track age-related changes in TCR beta repertoire diversity, the study relied on deep sequencing normalized with unique cDNA molecular identifiers. Donors were grouped into four age groups: young (average approximately 15 years), middle-aged (around 39), aged (62) and long-lived (approximately 81). Donors of different ages were randomly distributed across sequencing lanes to avoid experimental bias. Two additional independent replicas of 1 million unique cDNA reads from the same blood draw were analyzed for two donors (one aged 18 to 30 and one aged 80 or older). What the authors observed across the whole study: Because donor CMV infection status was unknown, age-related changes in expanded clonotypes were potentially confounded. Estimates of total diversity from one million sequenced T cells were regarded as lower bounds and underestimates. Observed TCR beta diversity per million T cells fell roughly linearly with age, and a significant reduction was already apparent by age approximately 41. Because profiling used bulk unsorted PBMCs, naive and antigen-experienced compartments could not be compared conclusively. The long-lived group showed more naive CD4+ T cells, fewer expanded clones and increased TCR diversity than the aged group, suggesting age selection. The percentage of naive T cells measured by flow cytometry correlated strongly with observed TCR beta diversity.

This clonotype has more than one count but fewer than ten. Its antigen target is currently unknown. No quality values exist for individual bases; no much larger clone is one base distant. Library construction relied on 5' RACE. The reads were generated on an Illumina HiSeq 2500. A second roughly 6 to 11 cycle PCR used a sample-barcoded 5' primer and a J-beta primer mix. Each TCR beta cDNA molecule received a unique molecular identifier from a template-switch 5' adaptor carrying 12 random nucleotides. At least 2.5 million CDR3-containing paired-end reads were obtained from each sample. All of the RNA was converted into first-strand cDNA using the Mint cDNA synthesis kit, with a TRBC-specific oligonucleotide serving as the primer. Following uracil-DNA glycosylase treatment, a first 18-cycle PCR with universal primers M1SS and BC2_uni_R was performed on all cDNA. The paper's data handling went like this. Each sample was normalized by randomly selecting 1 million high-quality reads, each carrying a distinct molecular identifier. Instead of being binned into consensus sequences, reads that shared molecular identifiers were thrown out. MiTCR, set to a Q25 quality threshold and the strictest error-elimination algorithm, was used for CDR3 identification, clonotype clustering and error correction. A nonparametric unseen species model with Euler transformation was used to estimate lower-bound total TCR beta diversity. The raw public data were reprocessed by TCRdb itself: fastp quality trimming at Q25, MiXCR clonotype calling, in-frame beta chains only. Each CDR3 protein appears once, grouped with its most common genes and DNA. The authors' filters were not applied to this entry. Present in this sample are 1.5 million to 2 million distinct CDR3 sequences, about 50% of which were seen just once. Approximately 2% of the sample belongs to the ten largest clones.

The roughly 39 donors, aged about 6 to 95 years, were systemically healthy Caucasian individuals from Russia. About 9.6 milliliters of peripheral blood were collected from each donor into EDTA-treated Vacutainer tubes. PBMCs were isolated by Ficoll-Paque density-gradient centrifugation, with at least 7 million obtained per sample. Trizol reagent was used to extract total RNA from PBMCs, with at least 5.5 micrograms per sample. For every donor, an aliquot of PBMCs went through flow cytometry to measure the percentages of naive CD45RAhigh/CD27high T cells. The CDR3 measures 16 amino acids from cysteine to phenylalanine. The DNA shown is the 48-base CDR3, in frame from base 1. V is pared back by 7 bases and J by 5 bases, with 23 bases lying between the germline termini. Based on the germline V gene, the CDR1 and CDR2 sequences are MGHDK and SYGVNS.

The TCR was taken from a woman between 40 and 50 years old in good health. Sequenced material: blood. The receptor chain draws on TRBV25-1 and TRBJ2-5; the D segment might be TRBD1 or TRBD2, since each matches 6 bases. The DNA is as follows: TGTGCCAGCACCAAAGGGAGGTTCTGGGGGGCGGAGACCCAGTACTTC. This encodes CASTKGRFWGAETQYF.